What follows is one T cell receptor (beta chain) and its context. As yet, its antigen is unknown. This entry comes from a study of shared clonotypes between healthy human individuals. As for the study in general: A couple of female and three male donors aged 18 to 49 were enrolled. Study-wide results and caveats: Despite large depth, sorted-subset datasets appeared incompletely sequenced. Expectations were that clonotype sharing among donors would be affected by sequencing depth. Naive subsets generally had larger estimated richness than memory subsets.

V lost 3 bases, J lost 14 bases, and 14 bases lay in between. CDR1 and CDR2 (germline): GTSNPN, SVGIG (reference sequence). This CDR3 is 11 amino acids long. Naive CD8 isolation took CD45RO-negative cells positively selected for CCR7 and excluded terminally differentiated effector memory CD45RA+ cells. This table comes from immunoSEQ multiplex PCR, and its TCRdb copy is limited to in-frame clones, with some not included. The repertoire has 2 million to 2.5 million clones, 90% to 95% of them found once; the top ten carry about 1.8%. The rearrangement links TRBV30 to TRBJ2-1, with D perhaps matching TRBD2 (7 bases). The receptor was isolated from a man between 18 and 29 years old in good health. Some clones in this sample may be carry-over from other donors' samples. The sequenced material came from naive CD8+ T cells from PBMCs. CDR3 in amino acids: CAWSLGGGEFF. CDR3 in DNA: TGTGCCTGGAGCCTAGGGGGAGGGGAGTTCTTC.